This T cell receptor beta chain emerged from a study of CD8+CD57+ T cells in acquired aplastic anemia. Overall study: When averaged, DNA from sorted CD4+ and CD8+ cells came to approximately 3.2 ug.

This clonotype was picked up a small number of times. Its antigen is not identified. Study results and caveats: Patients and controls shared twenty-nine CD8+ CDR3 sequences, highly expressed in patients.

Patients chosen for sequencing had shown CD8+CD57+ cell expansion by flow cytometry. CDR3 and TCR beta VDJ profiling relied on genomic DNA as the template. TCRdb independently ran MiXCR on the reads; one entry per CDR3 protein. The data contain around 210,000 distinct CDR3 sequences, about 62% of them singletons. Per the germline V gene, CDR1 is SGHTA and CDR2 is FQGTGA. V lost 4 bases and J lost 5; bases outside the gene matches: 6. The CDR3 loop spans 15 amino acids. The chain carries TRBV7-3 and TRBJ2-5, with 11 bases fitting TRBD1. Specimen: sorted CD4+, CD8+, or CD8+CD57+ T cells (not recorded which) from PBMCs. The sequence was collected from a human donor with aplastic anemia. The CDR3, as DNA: TGTGCCAGCAGCTCCGGGACAGGGGGTTGGGAGACCCAGTACTTC. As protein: CASSSGTGGWETQYF.